This is a list of T cell receptor beta chains from one sample in a study of glioma-infiltrating T cells after dendritic cell vaccination. Some clones are missing from TCRdb's copy, which holds only in-frame ones; the method was immunoSEQ multiplex PCR. The table includes roughly 60,000 clones, 85% detected once. Here the sequenced sample was blood, taken after dendritic cell vaccination. Every receptor here comes from a human donor with glioblastoma. Each CDR3 is given with its conserved first and last residue. D genes are given only for firm matches. Part of the rows lack a size; the others show once, few, many or a class for expanded clones.

j_gene | d_gene | abundance | v_gene | CDR3aa | CDR3nt
TRBJ2-5 | - | - | TRBV2 | CASSERRGLSETQYF | TGTGCCAGCAGTGAAAGAAGGGGATTATCAGAGACCCAGTACTTC
TRBJ2-5 | - | - | TRBV9 | CASSPNPLILETQYF | TGTGCCAGCAGCCCGAATCCCCTAATTTTGGAGACCCAGTACTTC
TRBJ1-6 | - | - | TRBV5-1 | CASSPAQISYNSPLHF | TGCGCCAGCAGCCCGGCACAGATCTCCTATAATTCACCCCTCCACTTT
TRBJ2-3 | - | - | TRBV6-5 | CASSYSRSADTQYF | TGTGCCAGCAGTTACTCGAGGAGTGCAGATACGCAGTATTTT
TRBJ1-6 | - | - | TRBV11-2 | CASSLGGRGWGRDSPLHF | TGTGCCAGCAGCTTAGGGGGGAGGGGTTGGGGCCGGGATTCACCCCTCCACTTT
TRBJ2-2 | - | - | TRBV30 | CAWNGVNTGELFF | TGTGCCTGGAACGGGGTGAACACCGGGGAGCTGTTTTTT
TRBJ2-5 | - | - | TRBV5-4 | CASSLLKGVEETQYF | TGTGCCAGCAGCTTGTTAAAGGGGGTTGAAGAGACCCAGTACTTC
TRBJ2-1 | TRBD2 | - | TRBV19 | CASSPLLGGAYNEQFF | TGTGCCAGTAGTCCCCTCCTCGGGGGGGCCTACAATGAGCAGTTCTTC
TRBJ1-4 | TRBD1 | - | TRBV4-1 | CASSQVSDRVGEKLFF | TGCGCCAGCAGCCAGGTATCCGACAGGGTGGGTGAAAAACTGTTTTTT
TRBJ1-5 | TRBD1 | - | TRBV6-5 | CASRKTGGGNQPQHF | TGTGCCAGCAGGAAGACAGGGGGCGGCAATCAGCCCCAGCATTTT
TRBJ2-7 | - | few | TRBV9 | CASSVTDTPYEQYF | TGTGCCAGCAGCGTGACAGATACCCCCTACGAGCAGTACTTC
TRBJ2-7 | TRBD1 | - | TRBV18 | CASSQGARYEQYF | TGTGCCAGTTCACAGGGGGCGCGATACGAGCAGTACTTC
TRBJ1-5 | - | - | TRBV4-1 | CASSQEGQVDQPQHF | TGCGCCAGCAGCCAAGAGGGCCAGGTAGATCAGCCCCAGCATTTT
TRBJ1-1 | - | - | TRBV6-1 | CASSKTQDSTEAFF | TGTGCCAGCAGCAAAACACAAGATTCGACTGAAGCTTTCTTT
TRBJ1-5 | TRBD1 | - | TRBV4-1 | CASSQGPDREGQPQHF | TGCGCCAGCAGCCAAGGCCCCGACAGGGAAGGACAGCCCCAGCATTTT
TRBJ1-6 | - | - | TRBV6-4 | CASSPMSSYNSPLHF | TGTGCCAGCAGCCCGATGAGCTCCTATAATTCACCCCTCCACTTT
TRBJ2-1 | - | - | TRBV11-1 | CASSLTQGRYNEQFF | TGTGCCAGCAGCTTAACGCAGGGTCGCTACAATGAGCAGTTCTTC
TRBJ2-7 | TRBD1 | - | TRBV2 | CASGGQGRYEQYF | TGTGCCAGCGGGGGACAGGGACGCTACGAGCAGTACTTC
TRBJ2-4 | - | - | TRBV6-1 | CASIRGRENIQYF | TGTGCCAGCATAAGGGGGAGGGAAAACATTCAGTACTTC
TRBJ2-5 | TRBD1 | - | TRBV4-2 | CASSQDRDRGLGETQYF | TGTGCCAGCAGCCAAGATCGAGACAGGGGGCTCGGGGAGACCCAGTACTTC
TRBJ1-2 | TRBD1 | few | TRBV28 | CASNPTGGVDGYTF | TGTGCCAGCAACCCGACAGGGGGCGTCGATGGCTACACCTTC
TRBJ2-5 | - | - | TRBV7-9 | CASSYSGRGPRETQYF | TGTGCCAGCAGCTATAGCGGAAGGGGGCCAAGAGAGACCCAGTACTTC
TRBJ1-2 | - | - | TRBV14 | CASSQWSTGNYGYTF | TGTGCCAGCAGCCAATGGTCGACAGGAAACTATGGCTACACCTTC
TRBJ2-1 | TRBD2 | - | TRBV4-3 | CASSQDGGGVFNEQFF | TGCGCCAGCAGCCAAGACGGCGGGGGGGTGTTCAATGAGCAGTTCTTC
TRBJ2-7 | TRBD1 | - | TRBV27 | CASSRRWGTAFLFQWYF | TGTGCCAGCAGTCGTAGATGGGGGACAGCATTTCTCTTTCAGTGGTACTTC
TRBJ2-2 | - | - | TRBV27 | CASSLELAGELFF | TGTGCCAGCAGTTTAGAACTAGCCGGGGAGCTGTTTTTT
TRBJ2-1 | TRBD2 | - | TRBV9 | CASSPRFSGEYNEQFF | TGTGCCAGCAGCCCGAGATTTAGCGGGGAGTACAATGAGCAGTTCTTC
TRBJ1-2 | TRBD1 | - | TRBV6-5 | CASSPTGGAGTGYTF | TGTGCCAGCAGTCCGACAGGGGGCGCGGGTACTGGCTACACCTTC
TRBJ2-1 | TRBD1 | - | TRBV7-2 | CASSYPSDREAREQFF | TGTGCCAGCAGCTACCCTTCGGACAGGGAAGCGCGTGAGCAGTTCTTC
TRBJ1-4 | - | - | TRBV7-9 | CASSARTSGEKLFF | TGTGCCAGCAGCGCACGGACTTCGGGTGAAAAACTGTTTTTT
TRBJ2-7 | TRBD1 | - | TRBV28 | CASRAGTGGNYEQYF | TGTGCCAGCAGGGCCGGGACAGGCGGTAACTACGAGCAGTACTTC
TRBJ2-4 | - | - | TRBV6-5 | CASSEGGAPHIQYF | TGTGCCAGCAGTGAAGGGGGGGCCCCCCACATTCAGTACTTC
TRBJ2-3 | TRBD2 | - | TRBV7-8 | CASSSQRGGDTQYF | TGTGCCAGCAGTTCCCAGCGGGGGGGGGATACGCAGTATTTT
TRBJ2-7 | - | - | TRBV4-1 | CASSQEMFSQYEQYF | TGCGCCAGCAGCCAAGAAATGTTTAGCCAGTACGAGCAGTACTTC
TRBJ2-5 | TRBD1 | - | TRBV28 | CASHGTGGLGTQYF | TGTGCCAGCCATGGGACAGGGGGACTTGGGACCCAGTACTTC
TRBJ2-3 | - | - | TRBV5-4 | CASSSEAERSTDTQYF | TGTGCCAGCAGCTCGGAGGCGGAACGCAGCACAGATACGCAGTATTTT
TRBJ2-3 | TRBD2 | - | TRBV7-9 | CASSWTSGGAADTQYF | TGTGCCAGCAGCTGGACTAGCGGGGGGGCGGCCGATACGCAGTATTTT
TRBJ2-1 | - | once | TRBV5-4 | CASSRPNNEQFF | TGTGCCAGCAGCCGCCCTAACAATGAGCAGTTCTTC
TRBJ1-6 | - | - | TRBV6-6 | CASSYAPGDSPLHF | TGTGCCAGCAGTTACGCCCCCGGGGATTCACCCCTCCACTTT
TRBJ2-7 | - | - | TRBV29-1 | CSVNGDETGAYEQYF | TGCAGCGTTAACGGGGACGAGACAGGCGCTTACGAGCAGTACTTC
TRBJ2-1 | TRBD2 | - | TRBV6-4 | CASSDGGGAIDEQFF | TGTGCCAGCAGTGACGGCGGGGGGGCCATTGATGAGCAGTTCTTC
TRBJ1-1 | TRBD1 | once | TRBV6-5 | CASSYGGGEAFF | TGTGCCAGCAGTTACGGAGGGGGCGAAGCTTTCTTT
TRBJ2-1 | - | - | TRBV20-1 | CSAPIDYEQFF | TGCAGTGCCCCGATAGACTATGAGCAGTTCTTC
TRBJ1-6 | - | - | TRBV7-8 | CASSLQGSNSPLHF | TGTGCCAGCAGCTTACAGGGTAGCAATTCCCCCCTCCACTTT
TRBJ1-4 | - | few | TRBV28 | CASSLNGGMFEKLFF | TGTGCCAGCAGTTTAAACGGGGGAATGTTTGAAAAACTGTTTTTT
TRBJ2-5 | - | - | TRBV30 | CAWSRQGRETQHF | TGTGCCTGGAGCCGACAGGGGCGGGAGACCCAGCACTTC
TRBJ1-6 | - | - | TRBV7-2 | CASSLVASRSSYNSPLHF | TGTGCCAGCAGCTTAGTCGCCAGCCGGAGCTCCTATAATTCACCCCTCCACTTT
TRBJ2-7 | TRBD1 | - | TRBV5-4 | CASSLDRGGQGAYEQYF | TGTGCCAGCAGCTTAGATCGGGGGGGACAGGGGGCCTACGAGCAGTACTTC
TRBJ1-1 | - | - | TRBV20-1 | CSAEVDSEAFF | TGCAGTGCTGAGGTGGACAGTGAAGCTTTCTTT
TRBJ1-1 | - | few | TRBV2 | CASDQGTEAFF | TGTGCCAGCGATCAGGGAACTGAAGCTTTCTTT
TRBJ1-2 | - | once | TRBV6-1 | CASSETGGVYGYTF | TGTGCCAGCAGTGAAACAGGAGGGGTGTACGGCTACACCTTC
TRBJ2-3 | - | once | TRBV12-5 | CASGLEGGTDTQYF | TGTGCTAGTGGTTTGGAAGGGGGCACAGATACGCAGTATTTT